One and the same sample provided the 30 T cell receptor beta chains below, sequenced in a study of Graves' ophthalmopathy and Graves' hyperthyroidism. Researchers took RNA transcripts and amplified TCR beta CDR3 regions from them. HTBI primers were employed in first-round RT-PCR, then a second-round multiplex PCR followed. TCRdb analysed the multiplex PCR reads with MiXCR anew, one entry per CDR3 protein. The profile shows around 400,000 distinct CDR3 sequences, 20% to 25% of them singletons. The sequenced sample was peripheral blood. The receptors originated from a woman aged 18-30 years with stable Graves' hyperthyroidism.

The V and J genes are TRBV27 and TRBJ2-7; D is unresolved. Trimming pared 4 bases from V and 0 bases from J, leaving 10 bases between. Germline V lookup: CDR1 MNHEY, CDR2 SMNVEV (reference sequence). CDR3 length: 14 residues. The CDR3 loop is CASSSRRISYEQYF. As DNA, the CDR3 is TGTGCCAGCAGTTCCCGACGGATCTCCTACGAGCAGTACTTC.

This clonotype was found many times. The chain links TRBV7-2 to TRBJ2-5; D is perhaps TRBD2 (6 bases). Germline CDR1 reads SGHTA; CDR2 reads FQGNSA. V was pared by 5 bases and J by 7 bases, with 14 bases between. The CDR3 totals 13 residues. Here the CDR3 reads CASSPNSGGTQYF. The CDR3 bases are TGTGCCAGCAGCCCTAATAGCGGCGGGACCCAGTACTTC.

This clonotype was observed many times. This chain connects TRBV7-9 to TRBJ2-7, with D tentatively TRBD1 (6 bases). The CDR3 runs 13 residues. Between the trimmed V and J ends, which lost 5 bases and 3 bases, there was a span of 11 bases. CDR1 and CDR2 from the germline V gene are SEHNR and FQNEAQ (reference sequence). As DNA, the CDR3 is TGTGCCAGCAGCCGCTCGGACAGCTACGAGCAGTACTTC. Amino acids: CASSRSDSYEQYF. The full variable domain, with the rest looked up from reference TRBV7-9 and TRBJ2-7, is DTGVSQNPRHKITKRGQNVTFRCDPISEHNRLYWYRQTLGQGPEFLTYFQNEAQLEKSRLLSDRFSAERPKGSFSTLEIQRTEQGDSAMYLCASSRSDSYEQYFGPGTRLTVT.

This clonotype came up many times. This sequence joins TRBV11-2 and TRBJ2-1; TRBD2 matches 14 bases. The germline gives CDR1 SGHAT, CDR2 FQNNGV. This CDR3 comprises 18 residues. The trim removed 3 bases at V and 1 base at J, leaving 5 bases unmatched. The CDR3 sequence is CASSFRLAGGFSYNEQFF. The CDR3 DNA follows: TGTGCCAGCAGCTTTCGACTAGCGGGGGGGTTTTCCTACAATGAGCAGTTCTTC.

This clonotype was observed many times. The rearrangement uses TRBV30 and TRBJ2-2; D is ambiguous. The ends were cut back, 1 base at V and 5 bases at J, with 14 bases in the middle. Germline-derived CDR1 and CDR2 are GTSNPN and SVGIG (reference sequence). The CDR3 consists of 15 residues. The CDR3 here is CAWSDGPGGTGELFF. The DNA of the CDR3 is TGTGCCTGGAGTGACGGGCCCGGCGGAACCGGGGAGCTGTTTTTT.

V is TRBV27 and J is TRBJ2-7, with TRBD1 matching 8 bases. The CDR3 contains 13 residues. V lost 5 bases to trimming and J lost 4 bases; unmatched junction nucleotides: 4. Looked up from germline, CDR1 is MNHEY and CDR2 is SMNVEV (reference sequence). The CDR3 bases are TGTGCCAGCAGTACCCGGACAGGGTACGAGCAGTACTTC. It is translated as CASSTRTGYEQYF.

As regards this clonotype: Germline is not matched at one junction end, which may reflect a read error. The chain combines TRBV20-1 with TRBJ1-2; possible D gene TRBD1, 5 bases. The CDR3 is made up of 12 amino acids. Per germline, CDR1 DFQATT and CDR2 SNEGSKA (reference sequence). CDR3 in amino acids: CSTPSTDYDYTF. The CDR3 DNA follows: TGCAGTACTCCCTCGACAGACTATGACTACACCTTC.

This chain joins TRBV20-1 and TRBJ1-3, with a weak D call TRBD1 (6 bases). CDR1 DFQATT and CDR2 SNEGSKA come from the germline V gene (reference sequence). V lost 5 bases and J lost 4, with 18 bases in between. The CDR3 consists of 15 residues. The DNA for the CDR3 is TGCAGTGCTCCCCTTCCGGGCAGGGGAGGAAACACCATATATTTT. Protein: CSAPLPGRGGNTIYF.

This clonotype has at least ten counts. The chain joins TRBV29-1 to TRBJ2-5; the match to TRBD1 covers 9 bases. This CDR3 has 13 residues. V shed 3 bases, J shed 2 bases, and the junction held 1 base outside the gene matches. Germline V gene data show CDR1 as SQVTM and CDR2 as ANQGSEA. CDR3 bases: TGCAGCGTTGATGGGACAGGGCAAGAGACCCAGTACTTC. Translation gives CSVDGTGQETQYF.

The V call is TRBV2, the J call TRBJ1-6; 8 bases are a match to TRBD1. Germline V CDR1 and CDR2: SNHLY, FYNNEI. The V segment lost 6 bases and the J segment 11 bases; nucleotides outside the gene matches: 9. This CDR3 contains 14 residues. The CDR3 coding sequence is TGTGCCAGCAGCCTTGGGACAGGTTCCGCACCCCTCCACTTT. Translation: CASSLGTGSAPLHF.

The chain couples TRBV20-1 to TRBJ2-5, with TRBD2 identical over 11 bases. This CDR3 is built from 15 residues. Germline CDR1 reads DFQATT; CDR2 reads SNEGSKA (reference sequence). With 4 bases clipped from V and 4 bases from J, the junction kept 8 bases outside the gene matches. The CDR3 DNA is TGCAGTGCTAACCCCGGCCTAGCGGGGGGAGAGACCCAGTACTTC. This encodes CSANPGLAGGETQYF.

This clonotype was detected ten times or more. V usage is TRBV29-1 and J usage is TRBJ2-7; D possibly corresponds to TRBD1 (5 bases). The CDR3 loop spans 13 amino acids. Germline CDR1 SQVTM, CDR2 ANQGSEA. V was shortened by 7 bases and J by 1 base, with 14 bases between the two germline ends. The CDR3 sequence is CSAGGRASYEQYF. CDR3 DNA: TGCAGCGCTGGCGGCAGGGCTTCCTACGAGCAGTACTTC.

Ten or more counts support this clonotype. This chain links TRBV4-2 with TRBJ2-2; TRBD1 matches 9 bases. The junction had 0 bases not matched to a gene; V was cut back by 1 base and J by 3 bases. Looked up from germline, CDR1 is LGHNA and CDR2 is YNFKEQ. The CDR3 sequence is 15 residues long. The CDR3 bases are TGTGCCAGCAGCCAAGGACAGGGGGACACCGGGGAGCTGTTTTTT. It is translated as CASSQGQGDTGELFF.

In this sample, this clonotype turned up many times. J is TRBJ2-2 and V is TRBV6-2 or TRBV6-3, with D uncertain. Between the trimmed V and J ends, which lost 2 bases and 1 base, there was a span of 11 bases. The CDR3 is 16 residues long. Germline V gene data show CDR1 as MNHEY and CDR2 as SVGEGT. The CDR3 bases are TGTGCCAGCAGTTACCCGAAACAAGAGAACACCGGGGAGCTGTTTTTT. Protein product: CASSYPKQENTGELFF.

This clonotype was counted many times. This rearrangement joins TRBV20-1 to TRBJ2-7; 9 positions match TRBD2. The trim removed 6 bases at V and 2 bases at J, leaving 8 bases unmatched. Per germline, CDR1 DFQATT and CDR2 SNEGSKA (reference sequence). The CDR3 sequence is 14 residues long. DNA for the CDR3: TGCAGTGCGCGGGTAGCGGGAGCAGCCTACGAGCAGTACTTC. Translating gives CSARVAGAAYEQYF.

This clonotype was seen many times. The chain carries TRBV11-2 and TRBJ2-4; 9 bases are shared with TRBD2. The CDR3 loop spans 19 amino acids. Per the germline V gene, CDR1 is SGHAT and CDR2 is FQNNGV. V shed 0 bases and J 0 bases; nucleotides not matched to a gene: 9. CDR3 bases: TGTGCCAGCAGCTTAGATCCTAGCGGGAACCGGAGAGCCAAAAACATTCAGTACTTC. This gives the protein CASSLDPSGNRRAKNIQYF.

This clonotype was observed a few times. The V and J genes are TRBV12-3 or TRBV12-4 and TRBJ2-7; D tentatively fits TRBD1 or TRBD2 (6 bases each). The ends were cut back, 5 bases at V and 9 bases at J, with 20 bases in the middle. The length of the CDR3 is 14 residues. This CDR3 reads CASSREGGPHGQYF. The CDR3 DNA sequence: TGTGCCAGCAGTCGAGAGGGGGGCCCTCATGGGCAGTACTTC.

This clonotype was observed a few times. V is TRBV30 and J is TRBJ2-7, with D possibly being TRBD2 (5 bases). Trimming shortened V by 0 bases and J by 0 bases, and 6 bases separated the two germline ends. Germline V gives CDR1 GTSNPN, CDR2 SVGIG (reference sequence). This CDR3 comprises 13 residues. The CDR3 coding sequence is TGTGCCTGGAGTGTGCGGGCCTCCTACGAGCAGTACTTC. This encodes CAWSVRASYEQYF.

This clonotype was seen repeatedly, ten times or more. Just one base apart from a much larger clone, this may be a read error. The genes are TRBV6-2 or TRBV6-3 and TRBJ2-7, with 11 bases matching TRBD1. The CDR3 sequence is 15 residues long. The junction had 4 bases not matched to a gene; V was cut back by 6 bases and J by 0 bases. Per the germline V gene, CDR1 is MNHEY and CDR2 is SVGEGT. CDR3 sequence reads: CASSSGTGGSYEQYF. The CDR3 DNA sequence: TGTGCCAGCAGCTCCGGGACAGGGGGCTCCTACGAGCAGTACTTC.

Here the CDR3 reads CASSQGTAYGKNIQYF. Written as DNA, the CDR3 is TGTGCCAGCAGCCAAGGGACGGCTTATGGCAAAAACATTCAGTACTTC. The chain uses TRBV3-1 and TRBJ2-4; no clear D. Germline CDR1 LGHDT, CDR2 YNNKEL (reference sequence). This CDR3 contains 16 residues. Deletions cut 1 base from V and 3 bases from J, with 13 bases between.

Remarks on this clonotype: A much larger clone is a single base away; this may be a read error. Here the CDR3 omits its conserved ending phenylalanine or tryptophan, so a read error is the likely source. CDR3 region: CASSEPGAKNIQYC. The DNA for the CDR3 is TGTGCCAGCAGTGAACCAGGGGCCAAAAACATTCAGTACTGC. The gene calls are TRBV2 and TRBJ2-4, with D maybe TRBD1 (5 bases). The CDR3 totals 14 residues. Germline V lookup: CDR1 SNHLY, CDR2 FYNNEI. Trimming cost V 2 bases and J 1 base, with 6 bases left between them.

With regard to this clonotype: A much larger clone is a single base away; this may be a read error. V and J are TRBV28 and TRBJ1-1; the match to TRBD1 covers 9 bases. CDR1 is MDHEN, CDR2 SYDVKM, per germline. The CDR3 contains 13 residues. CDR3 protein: CASCPGQGSEACF. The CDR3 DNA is TGTGCCAGCTGTCCGGGACAGGGCTCTGAAGCTTGCTTT.

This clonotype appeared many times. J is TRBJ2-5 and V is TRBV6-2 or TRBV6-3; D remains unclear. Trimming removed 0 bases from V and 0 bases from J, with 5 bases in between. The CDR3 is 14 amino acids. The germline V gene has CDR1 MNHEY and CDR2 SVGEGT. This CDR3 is CASSYSGYQETQYF. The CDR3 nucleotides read TGTGCCAGCAGTTACTCTGGGTACCAAGAGACCCAGTACTTC.

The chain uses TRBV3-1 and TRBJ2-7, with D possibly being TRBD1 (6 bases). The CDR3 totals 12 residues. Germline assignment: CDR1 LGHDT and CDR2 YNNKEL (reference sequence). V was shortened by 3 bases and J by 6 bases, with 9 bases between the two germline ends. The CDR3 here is CASSHSRGEQYF. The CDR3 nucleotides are TGTGCCAGCAGCCATAGCAGGGGCGAGCAGTACTTC.

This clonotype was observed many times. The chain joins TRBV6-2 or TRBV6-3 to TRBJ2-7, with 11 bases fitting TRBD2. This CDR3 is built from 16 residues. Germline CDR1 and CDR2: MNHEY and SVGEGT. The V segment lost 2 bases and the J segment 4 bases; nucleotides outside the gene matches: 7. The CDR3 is CASSYGPSGRRYEQYF. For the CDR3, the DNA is TGTGCCAGCAGTTACGGCCCTAGCGGGAGGAGGTACGAGCAGTACTTC.

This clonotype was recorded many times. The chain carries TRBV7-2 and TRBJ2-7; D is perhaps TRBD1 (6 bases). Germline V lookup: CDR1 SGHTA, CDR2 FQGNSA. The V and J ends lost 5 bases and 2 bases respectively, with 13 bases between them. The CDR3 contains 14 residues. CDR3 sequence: CASSPRTVTYEQYF. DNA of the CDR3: TGTGCCAGCAGCCCTAGGACAGTTACCTACGAGCAGTACTTC. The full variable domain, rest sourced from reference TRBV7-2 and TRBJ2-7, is GAGVSQSPSNKVTEKGKDVELRCDPISGHTALYWYRQSLGQGLEFLIYFQGNSAPDKSGLPSDRFSAERTGGSVSTLTIQRTQQEDSAVYLCASSPRTVTYEQYFGPGTRLTVT.

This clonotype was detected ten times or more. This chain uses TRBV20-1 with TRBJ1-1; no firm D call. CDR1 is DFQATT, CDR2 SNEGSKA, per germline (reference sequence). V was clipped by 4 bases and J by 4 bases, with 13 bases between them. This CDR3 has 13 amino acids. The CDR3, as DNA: TGCAGTGCTAAAGGCAGGTCGGGCACTGAAGCTTTCTTT. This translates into CSAKGRSGTEAFF.

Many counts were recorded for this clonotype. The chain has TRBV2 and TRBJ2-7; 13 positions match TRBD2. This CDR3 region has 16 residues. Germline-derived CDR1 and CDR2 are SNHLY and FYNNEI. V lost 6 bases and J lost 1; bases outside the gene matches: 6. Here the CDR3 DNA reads TGTGCCAGCAGCGTACTAGCGGGGGGGCCTTCCTACGAGCAGTACTTC. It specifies CASSVLAGGPSYEQYF.

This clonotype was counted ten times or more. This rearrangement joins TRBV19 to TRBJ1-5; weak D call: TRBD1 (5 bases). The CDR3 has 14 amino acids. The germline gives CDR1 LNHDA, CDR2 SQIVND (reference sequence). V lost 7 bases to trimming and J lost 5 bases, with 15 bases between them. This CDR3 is CASTPGATHQPQHF. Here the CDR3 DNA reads TGTGCCAGTACTCCCGGGGCTACTCATCAGCCCCAGCATTTT.

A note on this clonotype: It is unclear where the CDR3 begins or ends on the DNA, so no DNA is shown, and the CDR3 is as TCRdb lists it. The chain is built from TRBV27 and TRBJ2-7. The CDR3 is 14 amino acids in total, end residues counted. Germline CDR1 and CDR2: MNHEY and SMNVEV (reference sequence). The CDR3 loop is CASSSSDRLYEQYF.